Shown below are 10 T cell receptor beta chains from a single sample sequenced in a study of shared clonotypes between healthy human individuals. CD45RO-negative cells were positively selected for CCR7, leaving out terminally differentiated effector memory CD45RA+ cells. Clones were read by immunoSEQ multiplex PCR, and TCRdb kept only the in-frame ones, dropping some. The data show nearly 2 million clones, about 95% seen once. The sample consisted of naive CD8+ T cells sorted from blood. These receptor sequences come from a man between 18 and 29 years old in good health.

Remarks on this clone: Additional DNA sequences in this sample encode the identical CDR3. The CDR3 region is CASSEGSYTEAFF. CDR3 nucleotide sequence: TGTGCCAGCAGTGAGGGCAGTTACACTGAAGCTTTCTTT. This chain joins TRBV6-1 and TRBJ1-1; no clear D. V was pared by 3 bases and J by 3 bases, with 8 bases between. Germline V CDR1 and CDR2: MNHNS, SASEGT. CDR3 length: 13 amino acids.

On this clone itself: The sample contains more than one DNA sequence encoding this CDR3. The chain carries TRBV27 and TRBJ2-5; 11 bases agree with TRBD2. The CDR3 runs 14 residues. V was clipped by 6 bases and J by 1 base; unmatched bases: 1. The germline gives CDR1 MNHEY, CDR2 SMNVEV (reference sequence). The CDR3 here is CASRGLAVQETQYF. For the CDR3, the DNA is TGTGCCAGCAGGGGACTAGCGGTCCAAGAGACCCAGTACTTC.

The chain is built from TRBV9 and TRBJ2-3, with D perhaps assigned TRBD1 or TRBD2 (5 bases each). Germline loops: CDR1 SGDLS, CDR2 YYNGEE. V lost 3 bases and J lost 0, with 14 bases in between. The CDR3 extends over 16 amino acids. The CDR3, as DNA: TGTGCCAGCAGCGGGGGACGGAGGCCTAGCACAGATACGCAGTATTTT. This sequence encodes CASSGGRRPSTDTQYF.

This chain uses TRBV7-9 with TRBJ2-5; D might be TRBD2 (5 bases). The CDR3 sequence is 16 residues long. Between the trimmed V and J ends, which lost 5 bases and 4 bases, there was a span of 20 bases. Germline V gives CDR1 SEHNR, CDR2 FQNEAQ (reference sequence). The CDR3: CASSLSSPVGRETQYF. CDR3 DNA: TGTGCCAGCAGCCTCTCCTCCCCGGTGGGGAGAGAGACCCAGTACTTC. Together with reference TRBV7-9 and TRBJ2-5, the CDR3 gives the full variable domain: DTGVSQNPRHKITKRGQNVTFRCDPISEHNRLYWYRQTLGQGPEFLTYFQNEAQLEKSRLLSDRFSAERPKGSFSTLEIQRTEQGDSAMYLCASSLSSPVGRETQYFGPGTRLLVL.

CDR3 bases: TGTGCCAGCAGATCGGGACGGATGAACACTGAAGCTTTCTTT. It specifies CASRSGRMNTEAFF. J is TRBJ1-1 and V is TRBV11-2; D perhaps matches TRBD1 (5 bases). Between the trimmed V and J ends, which lost 6 bases and 0 bases, there was a span of 11 bases. Germline V gene sequence: CDR1 SGHAT, CDR2 FQNNGV. The CDR3 is 14 amino acids.

CDR3 amino acids: CASSLGGEGKSPLHF. The CDR3 DNA reads as TGTGCCAGCAGCTTAGGTGGGGAGGGGAAGTCACCCCTCCACTTT. The rearrangement uses TRBV7-8 and TRBJ1-6, with TRBD1 as a possible D gene (5 bases). Germline V lookup: CDR1 SGHVS, CDR2 FQNEAQ. The CDR3 length is 15 residues. Trimming shortened V by 1 base and J by 10 bases, and 14 bases separated the two germline ends.

Comment on this clone: Additional DNA sequences in this sample encode the identical CDR3. The rearrangement uses TRBV13 and TRBJ1-1; the D is unclear. Trimming removed 5 bases from V and 1 base from J, with 8 bases in between. This CDR3 has 13 residues. Germline V gene data show CDR1 as PRHDT and CDR2 as FYEKMQ (reference sequence). CDR3 amino acids: CASSLSGNTEAFF. CDR3 coding DNA: TGTGCCAGCAGCCTCTCGGGGAACACTGAAGCTTTCTTT.

The V call is TRBV15, the J call TRBJ2-2, with D maybe TRBD2 (6 bases). Per germline, CDR1 LNHNV and CDR2 YYDKDF (reference sequence). Between the trimmed V and J ends, which lost 0 bases and 6 bases, there was a span of 23 bases. The CDR3 is made up of 19 amino acids. The CDR3 region has the DNA TGTGCCACCAGCAGAGATCTCCCCTCGGGGGAGGATGGCTCCGGGGAGCTGTTTTTT. This sequence encodes CATSRDLPSGEDGSGELFF.

The chain is built from TRBV7-6 and TRBJ1-1; tentative D call: TRBD1 (5 bases). CDR3 length: 15 residues. V lost 2 bases and J lost 1, with 11 bases in between. Germline CDR1 and CDR2: SGHVS and FNYEAQ. CDR3 protein: CASSLKLGTNTEAFF. The CDR3 DNA sequence: TGTGCCAGCAGCTTAAAATTGGGGACGAACACTGAAGCTTTCTTT. Full variable domain (outside the CDR3, taken from reference TRBV7-6 and TRBJ1-1): GAGVSQSPRYKVTKRGQDVALRCDPISGHVSLYWYRQALGQGPEFLTYFNYEAQQDKSGLPNDRFSAERPEGSISTLTIQRTEQRDSAMYRCASSLKLGTNTEAFFGQGTRLTVV.

V usage is TRBV7-8 and J usage is TRBJ2-1; D not resolved. Germline V gene sequence: CDR1 SGHVS, CDR2 FQNEAQ. This CDR3 spans 13 amino acids. V was clipped by 1 base and J by 10 bases, with 11 bases between them. CDR3 sequence reads: CASSLVDTWEQFF. The CDR3, as DNA: TGTGCCAGCAGCTTAGTTGATACTTGGGAGCAGTTCTTC.